The text below deals with one T cell receptor beta chain. The data stem from a study of blood T cells in healthy people across ages. Using a J-beta primer mix together with a sample-barcoded 5' primer, a second PCR was run for about 6 to 12 cycles. TCRdb used MiXCR to reprocess the 5' RACE reads, holding one entry per CDR3 protein. Of under 1,100,000 distinct CDR3 sequences listed, under 30% are singletons. The V gene end was trimmed by 3 bases and the J gene end by 4 bases; junction bases not matched to a gene: 12. Germline-derived CDR1 and CDR2 are MDHEN and SYDVKM. The length of the CDR3 is 17 residues. This sample was shared with a second study, whose subject was T cells of mothers and their children. That paper states: Every mother supplied over 9 million TCR beta CDR3 reads and every child a few million.

This clonotype originated in a girl aged 2-10 years in good health. Sequencing was carried out using blood. The chain is built from TRBV28 and TRBJ2-7; 10 bases agree with TRBD2. As DNA, the CDR3 is TGTGCCAGCAGTTTTTTGGGGAGGGCTAGCGGGAGTTACGAGCAGTACTTC. Its translation is CASSFLGRASGSYEQYF.